Following are 21 T cell receptor beta chains from one sample sequenced in a study of blood T cell repertoires in COVID-19. Assay used: immunoSEQ multiplex PCR; TCRdb lists only in-frame clones, some missing. Here the sample spans some 260,000 clones, 88% being singletons. Source material: peripheral blood. Source of these receptors: a woman aged 25 to 39 with COVID-19, enrolled during active disease.

The chain combines TRBV24-1 with TRBJ2-3; TRBD2 aligns across 11 bases. Per the germline V gene, CDR1 is KGHDR and CDR2 is SFDVKD. The V gene end was trimmed by 5 bases and the J gene end by 6 bases; junction bases not matched to a gene: 9. The CDR3 runs to 16 residues. CDR3 DNA: TGTGCCACCAGTGCCCATAGCGGGAGGGCCTTGGATACGCAGTATTTT. Translated: CATSAHSGRALDTQYF.

In this sample, this clone turned up a few times. The rearrangement links TRBV6-6 to TRBJ1-3; 7 nucleotides line up with TRBD1. The trim removed 4 bases at V and 0 bases at J, leaving 3 bases unmatched. This CDR3 is built from 15 residues. The germline CDR1 and CDR2 sequences are MNHNY and SVGAGI (reference sequence). The CDR3 DNA follows: TGTGCCAGCAGTTCGGGACAGAGCTCTGGAAACACCATATATTTT. Protein product: CASSSGQSSGNTIYF.

This chain connects TRBV24-1 to TRBJ1-4; the match to TRBD1 covers 8 bases. After removal of 7 bases from V and 8 bases from J, the junction contained 17 bases not matched to a gene. Germline CDR1 is KGHDR and CDR2 is SFDVKD. The length of the CDR3 is 17 residues. DNA for the CDR3: TGTGCCACCAGCTTTAACGAACGACAGGGGAAAGGGGAAAAACTGTTTTTT. Translated: CATSFNERQGKGEKLFF.

This rearrangement joins TRBV28 to TRBJ1-2, with D unclear. Trimming removed 1 base from V and 8 bases from J, with 14 bases in between. The CDR3 covers 14 residues. In germline, CDR1 is MDHEN, CDR2 SYDVKM. This chain's CDR3 is CASSLSDRRGGYTF. The CDR3 DNA is TGTGCCAGCAGTTTATCCGACCGACGGGGAGGCTACACCTTC.

This clone occurred once. V usage is TRBV2 and J usage is TRBJ1-6; D might be TRBD1 (6 bases). Trimming took 1 base from V and 6 from J, leaving 10 bases between them. This CDR3 region has 15 residues. Germline loops: CDR1 SNHLY, CDR2 FYNNEI. The CDR3 loop reads CASSEVSRGNSPLHF. As DNA, the CDR3 is TGTGCCAGCAGTGAAGTGAGCAGGGGTAATTCACCCCTCCACTTT.

This chain uses TRBV20-1 with TRBJ2-5, with 7 nucleotides matching TRBD2. Germline assignment: CDR1 DFQATT and CDR2 SNEGSKA (reference sequence). Trimming cost V 3 bases and J 4 bases; bases outside gene matches: 11. CDR3 length equals 15 residues. In nucleotides, the CDR3 is TGCAGTGCTAGTATCGGAAGCGGGACCGGAGAGACCCAGTACTTC. Translated, it gives CSASIGSGTGETQYF.

The chain carries TRBV9 and TRBJ2-1; 9 nucleotides agree with TRBD2. CDR1 and CDR2 from the germline V gene are SGDLS and YYNGEE. The CDR3 totals 15 residues. V lost 3 bases to trimming and J lost 6 bases; unmatched junction nucleotides: 7. DNA of the CDR3: TGTGCCAGCAGCGCCTCCGGGACTAGCCCCAATGAGCAGTTCTTC. Its translation: CASSASGTSPNEQFF.

The gene calls are TRBV4-1 and TRBJ2-2, with 9 positions matching TRBD2. Per germline, CDR1 MGHRA and CDR2 YSYEKL. J was trimmed by 6 bases and V by 3 bases; bases with no gene match: 8. This CDR3 comprises 16 residues. The CDR3 here is CASSHSGGPFAGELFF. CDR3 DNA: TGCGCCAGCAGCCACAGCGGGGGGCCCTTTGCCGGGGAGCTGTTTTTT.

V usage is TRBV28 and J usage is TRBJ2-4; 8 bases match TRBD1. The CDR3 totals 15 residues. In germline, CDR1 is MDHEN, CDR2 SYDVKM. V shed 6 bases, J shed 12 bases, and the junction held 16 bases outside the gene matches. This chain's CDR3 is CASSQTDRVGGGQYF. CDR3 DNA sequence: TGTGCCAGCAGCCAAACGGACAGGGTCGGAGGTGGTCAGTACTTC.

The rearrangement uses TRBV4-2 and TRBJ1-2; D remains ambiguous. V was trimmed by 5 bases and J by 3 bases, leaving 13 bases between them. The CDR3 has 14 amino acids. CDR1 is LGHNA, CDR2 YNFKEQ, per germline. The CDR3 DNA sequence: TGTGCCAGCAGCGAATCAGACGGAGACTATGGCTACACCTTC. This sequence encodes CASSESDGDYGYTF.

V usage is TRBV11-3 and J usage is TRBJ2-4, with 7 positions matching TRBD2. V lost 0 bases, J lost 8 bases, and 7 bases stayed unmatched. The length of the CDR3 is 15 residues. CDR1 SGHNT and CDR2 YENEEA come from the germline V gene. The CDR3: CASSLEGRAQDIQYF. CDR3 bases: TGTGCCAGCAGCTTAGAGGGGAGGGCCCAAGACATTCAGTACTTC.

This sequence joins TRBV9 and TRBJ2-1; 8 bases line up with TRBD2. Per germline, CDR1 SGDLS and CDR2 YYNGEE. CDR3 size: 15 residues. J was trimmed by 10 bases and V by 0 bases; bases with no gene match: 9. The chain's CDR3 is CASSVGLAGPLEQFF. Here the CDR3 DNA reads TGTGCCAGCAGCGTAGGGCTAGCGGGCCCCCTAGAGCAGTTCTTC.

The sample holds a few counts of this clone. V gene TRBV5-1 combines with J gene TRBJ1-2; D remains ambiguous. V lost 0 bases to trimming and J lost 4 bases, with 7 bases between them. This CDR3 spans 13 amino acids. CDR1 and CDR2 (germline): SGHRS, YFSETQ. The CDR3 loop is CASSLEQIYGYTF. CDR3 sequence (DNA): TGCGCCAGCAGCTTGGAACAGATCTATGGCTACACCTTC.

The chain combines TRBV28 with TRBJ1-5; possibly TRBD1 for D (5 bases). V gave up 5 bases and J gave up 0 bases, with 11 bases separating them. The V gene's germline CDR1 is MDHEN and CDR2 SYDVKM. The CDR3 spans 15 residues. The CDR3 is CASSPGKNSNQPQHF. The CDR3 DNA sequence: TGTGCCAGCAGTCCAGGGAAAAATAGCAATCAGCCCCAGCATTTT.

The chain couples TRBV10-2 to TRBJ1-3; D gene ambiguous. There are 14 residues in the CDR3. In germline, CDR1 is WSHSY, CDR2 SAAADI. Trimming stripped 10 bases from V and 0 bases from J, with 13 bases between. In nucleotides, the CDR3 is TGCGCCACCCGAGGGCGAGACTCTGGAAACACCATATATTTT. Amino acid sequence: CATRGRDSGNTIYF.

This chain connects TRBV27 to TRBJ2-5, with 10 bases identical to TRBD2. The CDR3 is 14 residues long. Losses at the gene ends were 5 bases for V and 5 bases for J; bases not matched to a gene: 5. The V gene's germline CDR1 is MNHEY and CDR2 SMNVEV (reference sequence). CDR3 nucleotides: TGTGCCAGCAGTGCTTCTAGCGGGAGTGAGACCCAGTACTTC. Translating it yields CASSASSGSETQYF.

This clone was seen a single time. V is TRBV6-5 and J is TRBJ2-7; 10 bases are a match to TRBD2. Losses at the gene ends were 4 bases for V and 2 bases for J; bases not matched to a gene: 2. The V gene's germline CDR1 is MNHEY and CDR2 SVGAGI. The CDR3 is made up of 14 amino acids. CDR3 amino acids: CASSLSGGAYEQYF. The CDR3, as DNA: TGTGCCAGCAGTTTAAGCGGGGGGGCCTACGAGCAGTACTTC.

The genes are TRBV7-2 and TRBJ2-2; D possibly corresponds to TRBD1 (5 bases). V dropped 5 bases and J dropped 8 bases, with 15 bases sitting between them. From germline, CDR1 is SGHTA and CDR2 FQGNSA. The CDR3 sequence is 14 residues long. CDR3 sequence: CASSPRPGAGELFF. CDR3 sequence (DNA): TGTGCCAGCAGCCCCCGGCCTGGGGCAGGGGAGCTGTTTTTT.

This clone occurred once. The V gene is TRBV10-3, the J gene TRBJ2-3; 10 positions match TRBD1. The CDR3 extends over 16 amino acids. Germline V gives CDR1 ENHRY, CDR2 SYGVKD. Unmatched junction bases numbered 9, after V lost 3 bases and J lost 6 bases. CDR3 loop: CAISEREDRGVDTQYF. CDR3 bases: TGTGCCATCAGTGAACGGGAGGACAGGGGGGTGGATACGCAGTATTTT.

The chain joins TRBV28 to TRBJ1-5; no firm D call. The CDR3 is 15 amino acids. V was pared by 6 bases and J by 7 bases, with 19 bases between. Germline V lookup: CDR1 MDHEN, CDR2 SYDVKM. CDR3 DNA sequence: TGTGCCAGCAGCAGCGCCCCCGGAGAGGGCCAGCCCCAGCATTTT. As protein: CASSSAPGEGQPQHF.

The CDR3 protein is CASSPVRGHSPLHF. The CDR3 DNA sequence: TGTGCCAGCAGCCCCGTTCGGGGTCATTCACCCCTCCACTTT. The chain uses TRBV27 and TRBJ1-6; D not resolved. Trimming cost V 6 bases and J 8 bases, with 14 bases left between them. The CDR3 length is 14 residues. The V gene's germline CDR1 is MNHEY and CDR2 SMNVEV (reference sequence).